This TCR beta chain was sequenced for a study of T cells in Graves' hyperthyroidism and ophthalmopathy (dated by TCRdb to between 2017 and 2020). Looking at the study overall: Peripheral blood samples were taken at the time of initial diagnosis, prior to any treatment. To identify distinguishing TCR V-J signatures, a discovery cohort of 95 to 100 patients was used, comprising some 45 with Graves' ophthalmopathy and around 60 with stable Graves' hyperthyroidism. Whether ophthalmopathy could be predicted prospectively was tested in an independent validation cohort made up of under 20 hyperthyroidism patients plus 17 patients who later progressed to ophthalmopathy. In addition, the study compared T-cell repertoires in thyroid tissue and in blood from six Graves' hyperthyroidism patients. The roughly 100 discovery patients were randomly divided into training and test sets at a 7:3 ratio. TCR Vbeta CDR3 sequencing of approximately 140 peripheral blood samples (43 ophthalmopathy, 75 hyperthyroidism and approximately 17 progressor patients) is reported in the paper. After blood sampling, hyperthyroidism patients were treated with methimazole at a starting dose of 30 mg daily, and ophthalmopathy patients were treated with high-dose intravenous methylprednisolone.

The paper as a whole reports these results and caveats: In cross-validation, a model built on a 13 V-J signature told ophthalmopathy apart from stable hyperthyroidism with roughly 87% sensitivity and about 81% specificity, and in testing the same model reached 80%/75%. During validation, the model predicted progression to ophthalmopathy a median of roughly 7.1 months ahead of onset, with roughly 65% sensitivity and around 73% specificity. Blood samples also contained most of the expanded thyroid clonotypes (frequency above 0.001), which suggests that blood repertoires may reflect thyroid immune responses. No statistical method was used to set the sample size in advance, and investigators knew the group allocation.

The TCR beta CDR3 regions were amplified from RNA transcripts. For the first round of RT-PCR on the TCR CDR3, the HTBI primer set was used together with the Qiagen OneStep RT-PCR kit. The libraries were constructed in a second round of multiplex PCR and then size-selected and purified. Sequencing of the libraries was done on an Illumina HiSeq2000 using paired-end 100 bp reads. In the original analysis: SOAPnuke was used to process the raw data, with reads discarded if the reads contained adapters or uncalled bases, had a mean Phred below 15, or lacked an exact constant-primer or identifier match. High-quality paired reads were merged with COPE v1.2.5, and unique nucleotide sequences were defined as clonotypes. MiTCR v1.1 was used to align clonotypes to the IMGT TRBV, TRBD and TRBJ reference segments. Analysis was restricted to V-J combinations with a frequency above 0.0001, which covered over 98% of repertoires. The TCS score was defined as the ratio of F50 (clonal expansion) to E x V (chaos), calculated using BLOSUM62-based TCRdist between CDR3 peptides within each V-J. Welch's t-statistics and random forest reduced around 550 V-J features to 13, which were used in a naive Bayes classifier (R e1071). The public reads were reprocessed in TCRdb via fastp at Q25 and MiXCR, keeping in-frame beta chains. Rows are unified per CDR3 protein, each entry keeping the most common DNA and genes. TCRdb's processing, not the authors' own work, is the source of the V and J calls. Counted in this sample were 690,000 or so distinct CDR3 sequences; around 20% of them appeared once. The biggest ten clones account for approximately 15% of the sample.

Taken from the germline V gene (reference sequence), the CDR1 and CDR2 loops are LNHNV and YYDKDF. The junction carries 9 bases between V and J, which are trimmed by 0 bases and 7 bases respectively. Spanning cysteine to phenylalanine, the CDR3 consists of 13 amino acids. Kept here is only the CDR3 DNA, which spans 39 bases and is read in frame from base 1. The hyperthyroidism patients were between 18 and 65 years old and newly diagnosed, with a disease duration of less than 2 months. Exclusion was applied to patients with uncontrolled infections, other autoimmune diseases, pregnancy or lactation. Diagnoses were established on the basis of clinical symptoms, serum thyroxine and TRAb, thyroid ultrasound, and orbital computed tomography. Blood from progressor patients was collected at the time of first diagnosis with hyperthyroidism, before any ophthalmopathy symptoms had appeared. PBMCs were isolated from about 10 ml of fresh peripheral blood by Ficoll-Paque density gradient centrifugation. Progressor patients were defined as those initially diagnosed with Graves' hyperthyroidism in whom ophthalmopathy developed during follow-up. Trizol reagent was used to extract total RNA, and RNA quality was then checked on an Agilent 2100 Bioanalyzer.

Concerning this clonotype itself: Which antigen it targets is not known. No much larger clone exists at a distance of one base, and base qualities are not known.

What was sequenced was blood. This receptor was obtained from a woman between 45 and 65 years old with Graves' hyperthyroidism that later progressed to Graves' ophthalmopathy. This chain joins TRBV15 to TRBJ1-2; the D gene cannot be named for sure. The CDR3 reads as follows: CATSRDPPRGYTF. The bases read TGTGCCACCAGCAGAGATCCCCCCCGTGGCTACACCTTC.